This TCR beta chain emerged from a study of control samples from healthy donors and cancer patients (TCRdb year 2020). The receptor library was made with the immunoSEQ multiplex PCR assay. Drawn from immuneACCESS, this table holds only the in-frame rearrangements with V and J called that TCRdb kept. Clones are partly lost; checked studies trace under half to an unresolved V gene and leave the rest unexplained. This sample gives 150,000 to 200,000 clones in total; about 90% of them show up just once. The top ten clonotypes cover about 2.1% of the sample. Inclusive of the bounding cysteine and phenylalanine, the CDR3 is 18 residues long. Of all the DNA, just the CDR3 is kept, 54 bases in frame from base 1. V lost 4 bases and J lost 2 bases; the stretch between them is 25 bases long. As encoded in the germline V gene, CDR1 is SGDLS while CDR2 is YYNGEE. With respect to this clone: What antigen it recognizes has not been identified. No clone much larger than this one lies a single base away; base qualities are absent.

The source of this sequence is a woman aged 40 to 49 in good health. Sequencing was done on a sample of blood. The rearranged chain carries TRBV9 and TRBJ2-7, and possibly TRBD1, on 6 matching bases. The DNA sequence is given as TGTGCCAGCAGCCCCTACCCGGACAGAGCTAACGCCGCCTACGAGCAGTACTTC. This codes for CASSPYPDRANAAYEQYF.